This entry lists 31 T cell receptor beta chains sequenced from one sample in a study of early T cells in non-severe SARS-CoV-2 infection. TCRdb analysed the 5' RACE reads with MiXCR anew, one entry per CDR3 protein. The sample shows approximately 56,000 distinct CDR3 sequences, approximately 11% of them seen only once. The specimen sequenced was whole blood. These receptors were taken from an adult who was a healthcare worker with PCR-confirmed SARS-CoV-2 infection or an uninfected control (not recorded which).

The chain is built from TRBV4-1 and TRBJ1-5, with D hard to call. This CDR3 is built from 14 residues. The V gene lost 1 base and the J gene lost 5 bases, with 9 bases spanning the gap. The germline V gene has CDR1 MGHRA and CDR2 YSYEKL. CDR3 amino acids: CASSQVIGDQPQHF. Here the CDR3 DNA reads TGCGCCAGCAGCCAAGTCATAGGAGATCAGCCCCAGCATTTT.

The J gene is TRBJ1-4, the V gene TRBV5-1; no definite D call. Germline V gene data show CDR1 as SGHRS and CDR2 as YFSETQ. The V end lost 0 bases, the J end lost 5 bases, and 5 bases lay between the germline ends. This CDR3 is 13 amino acids long. CDR3 loop: CASSLGVNEKLFF. CDR3 nucleotides: TGCGCCAGCAGCTTGGGAGTAAATGAAAAACTGTTTTTT.

This clonotype was detected only a few times. The chain links TRBV20-1 to TRBJ2-1; a possible D gene is TRBD2 (7 bases). The CDR3 runs to 16 residues. CDR1 and CDR2 from the germline V gene are DFQATT and SNEGSKA (reference sequence). With 0 bases removed from V and 2 bases from J, the gap between germline ends came to 14 bases. This CDR3 is CSARERGTITYNEQFF. The CDR3 DNA reads as TGCAGTGCTAGAGAGAGGGGGACTATTACCTACAATGAGCAGTTCTTC.

This clonotype was picked up many times. The rearrangement joins TRBV6-1 to TRBJ2-5; tentatively, D is TRBD1 (6 bases). Germline CDR1 reads MNHNS; CDR2 reads SASEGT. The CDR3 runs 13 residues. The V gene lost 6 bases and the J gene lost 2 bases, with 10 bases spanning the gap. As DNA, the CDR3 is TGTGCCAGCAGCGCCGGGACACAAGAGACCCAGTACTTC. Amino acids: CASSAGTQETQYF.

This clonotype was counted only a few times. At one end, the junction sequence differs from germline, possibly due to a read error. The genes are TRBV7-7 and TRBJ2-3; D is unresolved. The CDR3 has 14 amino acids. Germline V CDR1 and CDR2: SSHAT, FNYEAQ (reference sequence). CDR3 amino acids: CASRPITATDTQYF. The CDR3 DNA sequence: TGTGCTAGCAGACCAATCACCGCCACAGATACGCAGTATTTT.

This chain joins TRBV29-1 and TRBJ1-1, with TRBD1 matching over 9 bases. J lost 4 bases, V lost 6 bases, and 6 bases had no gene match. There are 13 residues in the CDR3. Germline CDR1 SQVTM, CDR2 ANQGSEA. The CDR3 loop reads CSVRTGAITEAFF. As DNA, the CDR3 is TGCAGCGTGAGGACAGGGGCGATCACTGAAGCTTTCTTT.

This clonotype was observed many times. The junction does not match germline at one end; this may be a read error. The V call is TRBV7-7, the J call TRBJ2-1; D possibly corresponds to TRBD2 (5 bases). This CDR3 is built from 13 residues. CDR1 and CDR2 from the germline V gene are SSHAT and FNYEAQ (reference sequence). The CDR3 sequence: CASSLQRDNEQFF. The CDR3 nucleotides are TGTGCTAGCAGCTTACAGAGGGACAATGAGCAGTTCTTC.

This clonotype was found many times. This rearrangement joins TRBV7-2 to TRBJ2-7; D may correspond to TRBD1 or TRBD2 (5 bases each). Germline V CDR1 and CDR2: SGHTA, FQGNSA. V gave up 7 bases and J gave up 7 bases, with 20 bases separating them. This CDR3 region has 14 residues. The CDR3: CASTAQGGTGEQYF. DNA for the CDR3: TGTGCCAGCACAGCCCAGGGTGGGACGGGGGAGCAGTACTTC.

This clonotype was picked up many times. The rearrangement uses TRBV13 and TRBJ2-7; 9 bases line up with TRBD1. The CDR3 has 15 amino acids. The germline gives CDR1 PRHDT, CDR2 FYEKMQ (reference sequence). With V trimmed by 3 bases and J by 6 bases, 9 bases remained unmatched. Here the CDR3 DNA reads TGTGCCAGCAGCTTGGGATCCGGGACAGGGACCGAGCAGTACTTC. Translation gives CASSLGSGTGTEQYF. The entire variable domain, with the rest obtained from reference TRBV13 and TRBJ2-7, is as follows: AAGVIQSPRHLIKEKRETATLKCYPIPRHDTVYWYQQGPGQDPQFLISFYEKMQSDKGSIPDRFSAQQFSDYHSELNMSSLELGDSALYFCASSLGSGTGTEQYFGPGTRLTVT.

This clonotype came up many times. This rearrangement joins TRBV2 to TRBJ2-7; D not certain. Trimming removed 6 bases at V and 4 bases at J, with 16 bases between. Germline CDR1 SNHLY, CDR2 FYNNEI. The CDR3 loop spans 14 amino acids. CDR3 in amino acids: CASRDRQVSYEQYF. CDR3 DNA: TGTGCCAGCAGGGATCGGCAGGTTTCGTACGAGCAGTACTTC.

CDR3 coding DNA: TGTGCCAGCAGAAACAGCTTTTCACCCCTCCACTTT. Translating gives CASRNSFSPLHF. The chain uses TRBV6-5 and TRBJ1-6; D is unclear. V was cut by 6 bases and J by 9 bases, with 9 bases left in between. This CDR3 contains 12 residues. Germline V gene data show CDR1 as MNHEY and CDR2 as SVGAGI.

Only a few counts were recorded for this clonotype. The chain employs TRBV5-1 and TRBJ2-7; D uncertain. The germline V gene has CDR1 SGHRS and CDR2 YFSETQ. V was pared by 4 bases and J by 7 bases, with 15 bases between. The CDR3 runs to 13 residues. The DNA for the CDR3 is TGCGCCAGCAGCCCCGACTCCCTCGGGGAGCAGTACTTC. Protein: CASSPDSLGEQYF.

This clonotype was observed at least ten times. The rearrangement uses TRBV5-1 and TRBJ1-1; 8 positions agree with TRBD1. The junction had 4 bases not matched to a gene; V was cut back by 2 bases and J by 1 base. The CDR3 is 15 residues long. Germline V gene lookup returns CDR1 SGHRS and CDR2 YFSETQ. In nucleotides, the CDR3 is TGCGCCAGCAGCTTCTTACAGGGGGGGAACACTGAAGCTTTCTTT. Its protein is CASSFLQGGNTEAFF.

This clonotype was picked up many times. The chain links TRBV5-4 to TRBJ1-1; the D is unclear. CDR3 length: 15 amino acids. Trimming shortened V by 0 bases and J by 5 bases, and 14 bases separated the two germline ends. From germline, CDR1 is SGHNT and CDR2 YYREEE (reference sequence). DNA of the CDR3: TGTGCCAGCAGCTTGGGAACAGACCTATTTACTGAAGCTTTCTTT. It is translated as CASSLGTDLFTEAFF.

This clonotype was detected many times. The V and J genes are TRBV28 and TRBJ2-7, with 9 positions matching TRBD1. From germline, CDR1 is MDHEN and CDR2 SYDVKM. There are 19 residues in the CDR3. V shed 8 bases and J 5 bases; nucleotides not matched to a gene: 25. CDR3 region: CASLRHIIPGTGFSHEQYF. The DNA for the CDR3 is TGTGCCAGCCTACGACATATAATCCCCGGGACAGGGTTTTCCCACGAGCAGTACTTC. The full variable domain, rest sourced from reference TRBV28 and TRBJ2-7, is DVKVTQSSRYLVKRTGEKVFLECVQDMDHENMFWYRQDPGLGLRLIYFSYDVKMKEKGDIPEGYSVSREKKERFSLILESASTNQTSMYLCASLRHIIPGTGFSHEQYFGPGTRLTVT.

This clonotype was seen a handful of times. The chain combines TRBV5-4 with TRBJ2-2, with 9 bases lining up with TRBD2. Germline V gene lookup returns CDR1 SGHNT and CDR2 YYREEE (reference sequence). The CDR3 has 16 amino acids. V trimming: 2 bases; J trimming: 6 bases; junction bases outside the gene matches: 8. CDR3 in amino acids: CASSLSSGIVAGELFF. CDR3 bases: TGTGCCAGCAGCTTATCTAGCGGGATTGTCGCCGGGGAGCTGTTTTTT.

This clonotype was picked up many times. The V gene is TRBV7-2, the J gene TRBJ2-5; 7 nucleotides align to TRBD1. The CDR3 consists of 16 residues. The V gene's germline CDR1 is SGHTA and CDR2 FQGNSA. V trimming: 1 base; J trimming: 5 bases; junction bases outside the gene matches: 10. CDR3 nucleotide sequence: TGTGCCAGCAGCTTAGGGAACGACAGGGCCAAGGAGACCCAGTACTTC. This sequence encodes CASSLGNDRAKETQYF.

This clonotype was seen many times. The chain has TRBV19 and TRBJ1-5; tentative D call: TRBD1 (5 bases). The CDR3 totals 21 residues. V lost 1 base and J 2 bases, leaving 27 bases between the germline ends. CDR1 and CDR2 (germline): LNHDA, SQIVND (reference sequence). CDR3 sequence: CASSIGVWTWEGNLGNQPQHF. CDR3 nucleotide sequence: TGTGCCAGTAGTATAGGCGTTTGGACCTGGGAGGGGAATCTCGGCAATCAGCCCCAGCATTTT.

This chain joins TRBV5-1 and TRBJ1-1, with D possibly being TRBD1 (6 bases). Trimming pared 3 bases from V and 4 bases from J, leaving 16 bases between. Germline CDR1 SGHRS, CDR2 YFSETQ. The CDR3 contains 15 residues. The DNA of the CDR3 is TGCGCCAGCAGCTCGGTACAGGGTCTTGGCACTGAAGCTTTCTTT. Protein product: CASSSVQGLGTEAFF.

In DNA, the CDR3 is TGTGCCAGCAGTGAAGGGGGATTTGGGACCCAGTACTTC. As protein: CASSEGGFGTQYF. The rearrangement joins TRBV6-1 to TRBJ2-5; no clear D. V lost 1 base and J 7 bases, leaving 10 bases between the germline ends. From germline, CDR1 is MNHNS and CDR2 SASEGT. The CDR3 covers 13 residues.

This clonotype came up a few times. V usage is TRBV24-1 and J usage is TRBJ1-5; D is possibly TRBD1 (6 bases). V was shortened by 7 bases and J by 3 bases, with 18 bases between the two germline ends. Per the germline V gene, CDR1 is KGHDR and CDR2 is SFDVKD. The CDR3 loop spans 16 amino acids. Here the CDR3 reads CATRARQEWNNQPQHF. The DNA for the CDR3 is TGTGCCACCAGGGCCCGACAGGAATGGAACAATCAGCCCCAGCATTTT.

This chain uses TRBV10-3 with TRBJ1-5; D not resolved. Germline V gene lookup returns CDR1 ENHRY and CDR2 SYGVKD. V was clipped by 3 bases and J by 7 bases, with 16 bases between them. The length of the CDR3 is 15 residues. Here the CDR3 DNA reads TGTGCCATCAGTGATTCTGGACCGTGGGGACAGCCCCAGCATTTT. It translates to CAISDSGPWGQPQHF.

This clonotype was recorded many times. The rearrangement links TRBV25-1 to TRBJ2-2, with D hard to call. The CDR3 covers 13 residues. The V gene's germline CDR1 is MGHDK and CDR2 SYGVNS. Trimming pared 4 bases from V and 5 bases from J, leaving 8 bases between. This CDR3 reads CASSVQKTGELFF. CDR3 nucleotides: TGTGCCAGCAGTGTACAGAAGACCGGGGAGCTGTTTTTT. Filled out from reference TRBV25-1 and TRBJ2-2, the complete variable domain reads EADIYQTPRYLVIGTGKKITLECSQTMGHDKMYWYQQDPGMELHLIHYSYGVNSTEKGDLSSESTVSRIRTEHFPLTLESARPSHTSQYLCASSVQKTGELFFGEGSRLTVL.

This clonotype has a handful of counts. The chain has TRBV10-3 and TRBJ2-7, with D tentatively TRBD1 or TRBD2 (5 bases each). Trimming pared 2 bases from V and 6 bases from J, leaving 17 bases between. There are 15 residues in the CDR3. CDR1 is ENHRY, CDR2 SYGVKD, per germline. In nucleotides, the CDR3 is TGTGCCATCAGTGAGACGGGGCAGGCCTTGGGCGAGCAGTACTTC. Protein: CAISETGQALGEQYF.

This clonotype was seen many times. The V and J genes are TRBV6-6 and TRBJ2-5; D tentatively fits TRBD1 or TRBD2 (6 bases each). The V gene's germline CDR1 is MNHNY and CDR2 SVGAGI (reference sequence). The V end lost 7 bases, the J end lost 1 base, and 16 bases lay between the germline ends. This CDR3 is 15 amino acids long. CDR3 loop: CASTLGGTPQETQYF. The CDR3 DNA sequence: TGTGCCAGCACCCTAGGGGGGACACCCCAAGAGACCCAGTACTTC.

This clonotype was counted a few times. The V and J genes are TRBV28 and TRBJ1-3; TRBD1 might be the D (5 bases). Trimming stripped 4 bases from V and 4 bases from J, with 11 bases between. CDR1 is MDHEN and CDR2 is SYDVKM in the germline V gene. CDR3 size: 14 residues. CDR3 protein: CASSSAGEGNTIYF. In DNA, the CDR3 is TGTGCCAGCAGTTCGGCGGGGGAGGGAAACACCATATATTTT.

This clonotype has a handful of counts. The chain uses TRBV6-1 and TRBJ2-7; D gene ambiguous. V was trimmed by 4 bases and J by 5 bases, leaving 18 bases between them. The length of the CDR3 is 15 residues. Germline CDR1 reads MNHNS; CDR2 reads SASEGT. The CDR3 coding sequence is TGTGCCAGCAGTGGTCCCCCAGTTGGAAATAACGAGCAGTACTTC. Amino acids: CASSGPPVGNNEQYF.

A few counts support this clonotype. The chain is built from TRBV7-2 and TRBJ2-3; D is undetermined. The V gene lost 4 bases and the J gene lost 8 bases, with 13 bases spanning the gap. The CDR3 consists of 13 residues. In germline, CDR1 is SGHTA, CDR2 FQGNSA. The CDR3 reads CASSSLSRSTQYF. The CDR3 nucleotides read TGTGCCAGCAGCTCACTTAGTAGATCTACGCAGTATTTT.

This clonotype was recorded at least ten times. The CDR3 region has the DNA TGTGCCAGCAGCATGAAGGAATTTGCAACTAATGAAAAACTGTTTTTT. Its protein product is CASSMKEFATNEKLFF. The chain combines TRBV7-9 with TRBJ1-4; D not resolved. Germline V gene data show CDR1 as SEHNR and CDR2 as FQNEAQ (reference sequence). The CDR3 extends over 16 amino acids. Trimming pared 5 bases from V and 0 bases from J, leaving 13 bases between.

This clonotype was recorded at least ten times. This chain connects TRBV27 to TRBJ2-7, with D uncertain. V lost 6 bases and J lost 2, with 8 bases in between. Germline V CDR1 and CDR2: MNHEY, SMNVEV (reference sequence). The CDR3 is 12 amino acids. The chain's CDR3 is CASRDQAYEQYF. CDR3 in DNA: TGTGCCAGCAGGGATCAAGCCTACGAGCAGTACTTC.

The sample holds many counts of this clonotype. The J gene is TRBJ1-4, the V gene TRBV5-5, with D perhaps matching TRBD1 (5 bases). V gave up 9 bases and J gave up 0 bases, with 12 bases separating them. Germline loops: CDR1 SGHKS, CDR2 YYEKEE (reference sequence). The CDR3 is 14 amino acids. Here the CDR3 reads CATRQSPTNEKLFF. The CDR3 DNA is TGTGCCACCCGACAGTCACCAACTAATGAAAAACTGTTTTTT. Full variable domain (outside the CDR3, taken from reference TRBV5-5 and TRBJ1-4): DAGVTQSPTHLIKTRGQQVTLRCSPISGHKSVSWYQQVLGQGPQFIFQYYEKEERGRGNFPDRFSARQFPNYSSELNVNALLLGDSALYLCATRQSPTNEKLFFGSGTQLSVL.